Following are 22 T cell receptor beta chains from one sample sequenced in a study of T cells in Graves' hyperthyroidism and ophthalmopathy. The investigators amplified TCR beta CDR3 regions from RNA transcripts. TCR CDR3 regions were first amplified by RT-PCR with HTBI primers. TCRdb re-called the multiplex PCR reads through MiXCR, storing one row per CDR3 protein. The sample has hundreds of thousands of distinct CDR3 sequences, 20% seen once. Sequences were obtained from blood. The source is a man aged 40-50 years with Graves' ophthalmopathy.

The chain links TRBV7-9 to TRBJ1-2; 8 bases agree with TRBD1. Germline lookup yields CDR1 SEHNR and CDR2 FQNEAQ (reference sequence). Trimming at V came to 5 bases and at J to 8 bases, leaving 10 bases not matched to a gene. This CDR3 contains 14 residues. As DNA, the CDR3 is TGTGCCAGCAGCCCGGGACAGGACTTGGGCGGCTACACCTTC. It yields the protein CASSPGQDLGGYTF.

The chain is built from TRBV3-1 and TRBJ2-2; D is unclear. This CDR3 is 16 amino acids long. V was cut by 0 bases and J by 4 bases, with 12 bases left in between. CDR1 is LGHDT and CDR2 is YNNKEL in the germline V gene (reference sequence). The CDR3, as DNA: TGTGCCAGCAGCCAAGATCTTCACTGGAGCACCGGGGAGCTGTTTTTT. This codes for CASSQDLHWSTGELFF.

This clonotype was counted ten times or more. The V gene is TRBV2, the J gene TRBJ2-1; no reliable D call. Germline CDR1 is SNHLY and CDR2 is FYNNEI. Trimming stripped 3 bases from V and 3 bases from J, with 12 bases between. The CDR3 is made up of 15 amino acids. DNA of the CDR3: TGTGCCAGCAGTGAGGTTAGGCTTTACTACAATGAGCAGTTCTTC. This codes for CASSEVRLYYNEQFF.

The table lists this clonotype with many counts. This chain joins TRBV12-3 or TRBV12-4 and TRBJ1-4; TRBD1 might be the D (5 bases). V dropped 5 bases and J dropped 0 bases, with 31 bases sitting between them. The CDR3 totals 22 residues. DNA for the CDR3: TGTGCCAGCAGTAAATACAGACCCGGACATCCCCCCATCCCTGCAACTAATGAAAAACTGTTTTTT. Its translation: CASSKYRPGHPPIPATNEKLFF.

This clonotype has a handful of counts. The genes are TRBV7-8 and TRBJ1-5; D remains unclear. V was clipped by 0 bases and J by 5 bases, with 8 bases between them. Germline values: CDR1 SGHVS, CDR2 FQNEAQ. The CDR3 length is 14 residues. The CDR3 nucleotides read TGTGCCAGCAGCTTAGCCCGCGGGGATCAGCCCCAGCATTTT. Its translation is CASSLARGDQPQHF.

This clonotype occurred a few times. The gene calls are TRBV18 and TRBJ2-6; D possibly corresponds to TRBD1 (6 bases). The germline V and J ends were trimmed by 2 bases and 2 bases, with 10 bases remaining between them. CDR1 is KGHSH and CDR2 is LQKENI in the germline V gene. This CDR3 spans 16 amino acids. DNA of the CDR3: TGTGCCAGCTCACCAGTTGGGGGCCCTGGGGCCAACGTCCTGACTTTC. Encoded protein: CASSPVGGPGANVLTF.

The rearrangement joins TRBV5-1 to TRBJ2-1; D is ambiguous. With 5 bases removed from V and 5 bases from J, the gap between germline ends came to 8 bases. CDR1 SGHRS and CDR2 YFSETQ come from the germline V gene. The CDR3 consists of 12 residues. The CDR3 is CASRVENNEQFF. CDR3 nucleotides: TGCGCCAGCAGGGTAGAGAACAATGAGCAGTTCTTC.

This CDR3 is CASSRVSSGGTDTQYF. CDR3 nucleotides: TGTGCCAGCAGCCGAGTGTCTAGCGGGGGCACAGATACGCAGTATTTT. The chain joins TRBV4-2 to TRBJ2-3, with TRBD2 matching 9 bases. The junction had 6 bases not matched to a gene; V was cut back by 4 bases and J by 1 base. This CDR3 is 16 amino acids long. The germline V gene encodes CDR1 LGHNA and CDR2 YNFKEQ.

This clonotype was detected a few times. V usage is TRBV20-1 and J usage is TRBJ1-4; no definite D call. Trimming took off 3 bases at V and 8 bases at J, with 7 bases between the two ends. This CDR3 is 11 amino acids long. Germline values: CDR1 DFQATT, CDR2 SNEGSKA (reference sequence). The CDR3 coding sequence is TGCAGTGCTAGTTTGGGGGAAAAACTGTTTTTT. Translation: CSASLGEKLFF.

This clonotype has just a few counts. The chain couples TRBV19 to TRBJ1-6; D remains unclear. The CDR3 is 15 amino acids. V lost 0 bases to trimming and J lost 7 bases, with 10 bases between them. CDR1 and CDR2 (germline): LNHDA, SQIVND (reference sequence). The CDR3 spells CASSIENRSNSPLHF. DNA for the CDR3: TGTGCCAGTAGTATAGAGAACAGATCAAATTCACCCCTCCACTTT.

The chain is built from TRBV7-3 and TRBJ2-2; perhaps TRBD2 as D (6 bases). The V gene lost 1 base and the J gene lost 3 bases, with 9 bases spanning the gap. The CDR3 is made up of 15 amino acids. Germline V gene data show CDR1 as SGHTA and CDR2 as FQGTGA. The CDR3 DNA reads as TGTGCCAGCAGCTTAAACGCGGGGTACACCGGGGAGCTGTTTTTT. Its translation: CASSLNAGYTGELFF.

The V call is TRBV9, the J call TRBJ2-3, with 9 bases identical to TRBD2. CDR3 size: 15 residues. V was pared by 4 bases and J by 6 bases, with 9 bases of the junction left unmatched. Germline CDR1 and CDR2: SGDLS and YYNGEE. The DNA for the CDR3 is TGTGCCAGCAGCACCATGGGGCGGGGGGGGGATACGCAGTATTTT. Amino acids: CASSTMGRGGDTQYF. Combining the CDR3 with reference TRBV9 and TRBJ2-3 gives the whole variable domain DSGVTQTPKHLITATGQRVTLRCSPRSGDLSVYWYQQSLDQGLQFLIQYYNGEERAKGNILERFSAQQFPDLHSELNLSSLELGDSALYFCASSTMGRGGDTQYFGPGTRLTVL.

The chain couples TRBV5-8 to TRBJ2-5, with no clear D. This CDR3 is built from 14 residues. Germline-derived CDR1 and CDR2 are SGHTS and YDEGEE. Between the trimmed V and J ends, which lost 1 base and 1 base, there was a span of 8 bases. The CDR3 bases are TGTGCCAGCAGCTTGCCGTCCGGCCAAGAGACCCAGTACTTC. It yields the protein CASSLPSGQETQYF.

This clonotype has just a few counts. J is TRBJ2-5 and V is TRBV6-5; D call uncertain. Germline CDR1 MNHEY, CDR2 SVGAGI. V lost 0 bases, J lost 7 bases, and 9 bases lay in between. The CDR3 covers 13 residues. CDR3 protein: CASSYSFFGTQYF. The CDR3, as DNA: TGTGCCAGCAGTTACTCCTTTTTTGGGACCCAGTACTTC.

This sequence joins TRBV12-3 or TRBV12-4 and TRBJ1-4, with 9 bases identical to TRBD1. V lost 7 bases to trimming and J lost 8 bases; unmatched junction nucleotides: 11. There are 15 residues in the CDR3. The CDR3 sequence: CASKGLGTGREKLFF. CDR3 bases: TGTGCCAGCAAAGGCCTCGGGACAGGGCGGGAAAAACTGTTTTTT.

There are a few counts of this clonotype. The V gene is TRBV9, the J gene TRBJ2-1; 7 positions agree with TRBD2. The CDR3 covers 13 residues. CDR1 is SGDLS and CDR2 is YYNGEE in the germline V gene. Trimming at V came to 0 bases and at J to 9 bases, leaving 3 bases not matched to a gene. The CDR3 DNA follows: TGTGCCAGCAGCGTAGGGACTAGTCCTGAGCAGTTCTTC. Its protein is CASSVGTSPEQFF.

This chain uses TRBV4-3 with TRBJ1-2; 9 bases map to TRBD1. V shed 3 bases, J shed 4 bases, and the junction held 3 bases outside the gene matches. Germline V gene data show CDR1 as LGHNA and CDR2 as YSLEER. The CDR3 totals 14 residues. The CDR3 region has the DNA TGCGCCAGCAGCCATGGGACAGGGACCTATGGCTACACCTTC. It codes for CASSHGTGTYGYTF.

The rearrangement uses TRBV2 and TRBJ2-1; 9 bases are shared with TRBD1. Per germline, CDR1 SNHLY and CDR2 FYNNEI. With V trimmed by 7 bases and J by 6 bases, 7 bases remained unmatched. This CDR3 comprises 14 residues. This CDR3 reads CASTLGQGFNEQFF. DNA of the CDR3: TGTGCCAGCACCCTGGGACAGGGTTTCAATGAGCAGTTCTTC. The full variable domain, completed using reference TRBV2 and TRBJ2-1, is EPEVTQTPSHQVTQMGQEVILRCVPISNHLYFYWYRQILGQKVEFLVSFYNNEISEKSEIFDDQFSVERPDGSNFTLKIRSTKLEDSAMYFCASTLGQGFNEQFFGPGTRLTVL.

The V gene is TRBV24-1, the J gene TRBJ2-3; 10 positions match TRBD1. The CDR3 extends over 14 amino acids. The ends lost 7 bases at V and 9 bases at J; junction bases unmatched: 9. Germline V gene lookup returns CDR1 KGHDR and CDR2 SFDVKD. The CDR3 here is CATSDRGRGITQYF. For the CDR3, the DNA is TGTGCCACCAGCGACAGGGGGCGCGGGATCACGCAGTATTTT.

The V call is TRBV15, the J call TRBJ2-3, with D possibly matching TRBD1 (6 bases). This CDR3 is 16 amino acids long. Germline CDR1 reads LNHNV; CDR2 reads YYDKDF (reference sequence). Trimming left V 3 bases short and J 3 bases short, with 16 bases between. CDR3 residues: CATSRSRGVGTDTQYF. The CDR3 bases are TGTGCCACCAGCAGGTCCAGGGGAGTGGGGACAGATACGCAGTATTTT.

The chain couples TRBV6-4 to TRBJ1-1, with 7 bases matching TRBD1. The CDR3 totals 15 residues. V trimming: 6 bases; J trimming: 2 bases; junction bases outside the gene matches: 9. Germline CDR1 reads MRHNA; CDR2 reads SNTAGT. CDR3 coding DNA: TGTGCCAGCAGAGCCCACGGGACAGCTAACACTGAAGCTTTCTTT. Its translation: CASRAHGTANTEAFF.

The genes are TRBV20-1 and TRBJ2-3, with TRBD1 matching 7 bases. V lost 4 bases and J lost 2; bases outside the gene matches: 6. The CDR3 spans 14 residues. The germline V gene has CDR1 DFQATT and CDR2 SNEGSKA (reference sequence). The CDR3 loop reads CSAKQGITTDTQYF. DNA for the CDR3: TGCAGTGCTAAACAGGGGATTACCACAGATACGCAGTATTTT.